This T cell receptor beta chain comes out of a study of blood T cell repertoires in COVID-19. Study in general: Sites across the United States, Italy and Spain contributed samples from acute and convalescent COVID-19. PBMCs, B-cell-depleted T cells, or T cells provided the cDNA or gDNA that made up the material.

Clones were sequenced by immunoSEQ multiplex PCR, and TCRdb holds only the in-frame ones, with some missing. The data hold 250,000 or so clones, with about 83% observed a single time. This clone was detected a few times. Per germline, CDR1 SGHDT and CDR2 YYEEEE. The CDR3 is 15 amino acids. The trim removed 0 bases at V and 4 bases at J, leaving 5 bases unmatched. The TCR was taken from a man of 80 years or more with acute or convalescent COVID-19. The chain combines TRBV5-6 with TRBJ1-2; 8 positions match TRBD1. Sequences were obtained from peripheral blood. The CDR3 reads CASSLVDRGVYGYTF. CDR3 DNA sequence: TGTGCCAGCAGCTTGGTAGACAGGGGCGTCTATGGCTACACCTTC.